This TCR beta chain was documented in a study of T cell repertoires in cytomegalovirus infection. Overall study: HLA-C-restricted CMV epitopes, recently identified, and well-studied HLA-B-restricted ones were used by the study. A matching HLA type, together with CMV infection, was signaled by public TCR beta signatures.

TCRdb recomputed calls from the reads with MiXCR, one row per CDR3 protein. The table lists more than 95,000 distinct CDR3 sequences, 32% of them singletons, with about 54% in the top ten. Study-level results: The ex vivo response was dominated by HLA-C-restricted CMV-specific TCR beta clonotypes. Cumulated frequencies of public TCR beta families served to identify carriers of CMV plus the relevant HLA.

Germline V gene sequence: CDR1 MNHNS, CDR2 SASEGT. Trimming cost V 6 bases and J 3 bases, with 18 bases left between them. The CDR3 loop spans 15 amino acids. With regard to this clonotype: Its cognate antigen is unknown.

This receptor was taken from a human donor in good health (CMV status not recorded). Some clones in this sample may be carry-over from other donors' samples. The rearrangement uses TRBV6-1 and TRBJ2-7; D gene ambiguous. The sequencing used CD8+ T cells from cultured PBMCs, collected from culture after CMV antigen stimulation. Written as DNA, the CDR3 is TGTGCCAGCAGGCCCGGTAAATTTTTCGACTACGAGCAGTACTTC. Translation gives CASRPGKFFDYEQYF.